This paragraph covers one T cell receptor (beta chain) sequence. The data were taken from a study of technical replicates of blood from a few donors. Repertoires were generated with immunoSEQ multiplex PCR, while TCRdb's copy carries only in-frame clones and drops some. This table holds approximately 69,000 clones, almost 98% found once. The receptor's source is a human donor in good health. Material: T cells isolated from PBMCs.

The DNA of the CDR3 is TGCAGCGTCTTAGCGGGAGAAGAGTTCTTC. It codes for CSVLAGEEFF. The chain recombines TRBV29-1 with TRBJ2-1; 9 bases map to TRBD2. The CDR3 is made up of 10 amino acids. Per germline, CDR1 SQVTM and CDR2 ANQGSEA. With V trimmed by 6 bases and J by 14 bases, 5 bases remained unmatched.